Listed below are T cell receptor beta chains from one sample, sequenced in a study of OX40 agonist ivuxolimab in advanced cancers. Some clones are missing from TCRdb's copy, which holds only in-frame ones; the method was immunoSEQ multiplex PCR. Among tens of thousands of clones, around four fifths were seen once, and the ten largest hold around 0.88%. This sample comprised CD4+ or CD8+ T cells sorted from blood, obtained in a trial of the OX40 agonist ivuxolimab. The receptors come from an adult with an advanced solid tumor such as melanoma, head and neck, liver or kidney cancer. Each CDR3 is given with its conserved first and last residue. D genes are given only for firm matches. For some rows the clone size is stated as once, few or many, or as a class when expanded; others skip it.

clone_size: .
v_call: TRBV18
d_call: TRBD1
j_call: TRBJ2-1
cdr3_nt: TGTGCCAGCTCACCAAGTAACAGGGGCTTTGGCAATGAGCAGTTCTTC
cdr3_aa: CASSPSNRGFGNEQFF

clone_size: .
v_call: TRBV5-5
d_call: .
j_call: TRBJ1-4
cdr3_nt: TGTGCCAGCAGCTTTTCGGGGTTCTCTAATGAAAAACTGTTTTTT
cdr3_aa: CASSFSGFSNEKLFF

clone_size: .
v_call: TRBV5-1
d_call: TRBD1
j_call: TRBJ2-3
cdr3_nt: TGCGCCAGCAGCCCGACTACAGGGGTGGGCACAGATACGCAGTATTTT
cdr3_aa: CASSPTTGVGTDTQYF

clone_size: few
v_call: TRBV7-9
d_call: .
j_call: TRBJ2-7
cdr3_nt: TGTGCCAGCAGCTTATCGGGCGACGAGCAGTACTTC
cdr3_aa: CASSLSGDEQYF

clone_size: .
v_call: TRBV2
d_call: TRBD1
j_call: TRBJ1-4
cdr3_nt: TGTGCCAGCGCCTTGACAGGGGGAACGGGAAAACTGTTTTTT
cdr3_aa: CASALTGGTGKLFF

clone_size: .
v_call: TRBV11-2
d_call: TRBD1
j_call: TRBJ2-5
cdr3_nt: TGTGCCAGCAGCTTTACAGGGGGCCAAGAGACCCAGTACTTC
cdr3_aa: CASSFTGGQETQYF

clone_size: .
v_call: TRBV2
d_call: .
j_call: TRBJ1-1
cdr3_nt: TGTGCCAGCAGTGGGCAGGGAGGAACTGAAGCTTTCTTT
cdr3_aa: CASSGQGGTEAFF

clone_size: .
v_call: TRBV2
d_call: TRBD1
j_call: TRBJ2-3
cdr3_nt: TGTGCCAGCAGTGTGAACAGGGGCACCACAGATACGCAGTATTTT
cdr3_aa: CASSVNRGTTDTQYF

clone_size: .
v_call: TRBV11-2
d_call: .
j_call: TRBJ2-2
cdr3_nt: TGTGCCAGCAGCTTAGCACTAGGGAACACCGGGGAGCTGTTTTTT
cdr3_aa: CASSLALGNTGELFF

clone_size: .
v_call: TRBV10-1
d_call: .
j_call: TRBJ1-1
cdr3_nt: TGCGCCAGCACAGCTCAGGACCCCCATCCGGTTGAAGCTTTCTTT
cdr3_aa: CASTAQDPHPVEAFF

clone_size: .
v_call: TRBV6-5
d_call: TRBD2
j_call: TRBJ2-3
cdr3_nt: TGTGCCAGCCGAAGGAAGCGGGGTAGCACAGATACGCAGTATTTT
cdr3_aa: CASRRKRGSTDTQYF

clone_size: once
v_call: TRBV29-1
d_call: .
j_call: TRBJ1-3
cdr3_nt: TGCAGCGCCGCCGTAGGTTACTCTGGAAACACCATATATTTT
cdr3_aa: CSAAVGYSGNTIYF

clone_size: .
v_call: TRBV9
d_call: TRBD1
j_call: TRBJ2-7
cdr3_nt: TGTGCCAGCAGCATCGGGACAGCGTGGGCCTACGAGCAGTACTTC
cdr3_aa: CASSIGTAWAYEQYF

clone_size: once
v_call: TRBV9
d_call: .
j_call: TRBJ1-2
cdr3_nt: TGTGCCAGCAGCGTAGACGGGAACAACTATGGCTACACCTTC
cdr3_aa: CASSVDGNNYGYTF

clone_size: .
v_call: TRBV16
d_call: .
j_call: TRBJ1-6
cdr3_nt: TGTGCCAGCAGCCAATCGCGGCCCTATAATTCACCCCTCCACTTT
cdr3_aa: CASSQSRPYNSPLHF

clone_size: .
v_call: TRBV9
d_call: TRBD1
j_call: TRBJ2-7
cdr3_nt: TGTGCCAGCAGCGTAGCCGGGACAGGGAGCTCCTACGAGCAGTACTTC
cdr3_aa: CASSVAGTGSSYEQYF

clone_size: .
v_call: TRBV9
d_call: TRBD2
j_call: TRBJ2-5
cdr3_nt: TGTGCCAGCAGCGTAGGACTAGCTGGCGAAGAGACCCAGTACTTC
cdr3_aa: CASSVGLAGEETQYF

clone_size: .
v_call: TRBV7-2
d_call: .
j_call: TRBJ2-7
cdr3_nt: TGTGCCAGCAGCTTAGATAGGGGTTCCTACGAGCAGTACTTC
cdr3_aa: CASSLDRGSYEQYF

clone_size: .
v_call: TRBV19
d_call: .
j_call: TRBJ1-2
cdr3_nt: TGTGCCAGTAGCAATACAGGGACTGACTATGGCTACACCTTC
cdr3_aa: CASSNTGTDYGYTF

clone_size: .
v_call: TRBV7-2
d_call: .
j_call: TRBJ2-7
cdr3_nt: TGTGCCAGCAGCTTAGTAGGGACCTCGGGACGGATGTACGAGCAGTACTTC
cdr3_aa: CASSLVGTSGRMYEQYF

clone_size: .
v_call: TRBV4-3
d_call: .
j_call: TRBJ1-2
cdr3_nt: TGCGCCAGCAGCCAAGAGCCGACAGCTAACTATGGCTACACCTTC
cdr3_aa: CASSQEPTANYGYTF

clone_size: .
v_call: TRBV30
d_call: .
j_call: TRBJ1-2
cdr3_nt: TGTGCCTGGAGTCTGAATCGTGGTGGCTACACCTTC
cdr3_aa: CAWSLNRGGYTF

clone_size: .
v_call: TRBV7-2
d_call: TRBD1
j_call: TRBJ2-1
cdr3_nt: TGTGCCAGCAGCTTGACAGGGAGTGAGCAGTTCTTC
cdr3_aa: CASSLTGSEQFF

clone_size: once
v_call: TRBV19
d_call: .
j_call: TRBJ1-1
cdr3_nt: TGTGCCAGTAGAAACGGTTTCGGTGAAGCTTTCTTT
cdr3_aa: CASRNGFGEAFF

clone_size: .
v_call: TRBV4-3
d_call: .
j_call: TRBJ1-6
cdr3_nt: TGCGCCAGCAGCCATGGAGACTCCTATAATTCACCCCTCCACTTT
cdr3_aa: CASSHGDSYNSPLHF

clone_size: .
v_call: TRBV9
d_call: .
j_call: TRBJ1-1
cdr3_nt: TGTGCCAGCAGCGTAGGGGACGGGGCCGGAGGGACTGAAGCTTTCTTT
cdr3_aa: CASSVGDGAGGTEAFF

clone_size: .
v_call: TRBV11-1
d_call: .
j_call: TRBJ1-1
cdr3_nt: TGTGCCAGCAGCTTAGCAGGACACACTGAAGCTTTCTTT
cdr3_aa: CASSLAGHTEAFF

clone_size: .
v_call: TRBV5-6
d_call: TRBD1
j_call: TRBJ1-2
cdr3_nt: TGTGCCAGCAGCTTGTATGGAGGGGGCCAATATGGCTACACCTTC
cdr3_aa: CASSLYGGGQYGYTF

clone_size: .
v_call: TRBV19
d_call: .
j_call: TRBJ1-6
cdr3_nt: TGTGCCAGTAGTGCGACGGGGAATTCACCCCTCCACTTT
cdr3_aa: CASSATGNSPLHF

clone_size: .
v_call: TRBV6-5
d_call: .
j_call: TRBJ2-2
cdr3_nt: TGTGCCAGCAGTTACGGGGGGATCGGCACCGGGGAGCTGTTTTTT
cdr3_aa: CASSYGGIGTGELFF

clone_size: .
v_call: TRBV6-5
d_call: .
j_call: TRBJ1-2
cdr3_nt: TGTGCCAGCAGTTACTCGATAGCGGGAGCTAACTATGGCTACACCTTC
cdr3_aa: CASSYSIAGANYGYTF

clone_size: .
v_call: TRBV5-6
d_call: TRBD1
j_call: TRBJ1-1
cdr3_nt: TGTGCCAGCAGCGGGGGAGGGACAGACAACACTGAAGCTTTCTTT
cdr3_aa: CASSGGGTDNTEAFF

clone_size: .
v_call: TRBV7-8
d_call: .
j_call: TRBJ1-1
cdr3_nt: TGTGCCAGCAGCCCAGGGTGGCCAGCGGCGGCTGAAGCTTTCTTT
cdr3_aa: CASSPGWPAAAEAFF

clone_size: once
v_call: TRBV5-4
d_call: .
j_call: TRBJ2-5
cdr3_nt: TGTGCCAGCAGCTTAGTCGGTATTCAAGAGACCCAGTACTTC
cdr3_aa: CASSLVGIQETQYF

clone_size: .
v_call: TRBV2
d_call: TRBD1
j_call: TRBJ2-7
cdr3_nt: TGTGCCAGCAGAGGACAGGGAAAGGTCGAGCAGTACTTC
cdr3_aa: CASRGQGKVEQYF

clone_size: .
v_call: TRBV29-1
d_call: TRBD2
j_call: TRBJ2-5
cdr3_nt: TGCAGCGTTTTTGAGCTAGCGGGGGGTGAGACCCAGTACTTC
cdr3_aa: CSVFELAGGETQYF

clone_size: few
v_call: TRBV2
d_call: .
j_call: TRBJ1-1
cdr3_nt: TGTGCCAGCAGTGAATGGAACACTGAAGCTTTCTTT
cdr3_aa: CASSEWNTEAFF

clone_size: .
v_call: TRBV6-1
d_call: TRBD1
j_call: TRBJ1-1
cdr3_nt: TGTGCCAGCAGCCGAGACAGGGTTAAGACTGAAGCTTTCTTT
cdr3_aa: CASSRDRVKTEAFF

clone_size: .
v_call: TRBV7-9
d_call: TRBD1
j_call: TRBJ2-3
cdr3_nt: TGTGCCAGCACCAGGGTTGGGGGACAGGATACGCAGTATTTT
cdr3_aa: CASTRVGGQDTQYF

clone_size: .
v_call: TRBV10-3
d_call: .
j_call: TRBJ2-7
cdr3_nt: TGTGCCATCAGGGACAGTACCTCCTACGAGCAGTACTTC
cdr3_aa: CAIRDSTSYEQYF

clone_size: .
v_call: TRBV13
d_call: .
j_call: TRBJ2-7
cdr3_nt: TGTGCCAGCAGGGGGTCTGCGGGCTACGAGCAGTACTTC
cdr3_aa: CASRGSAGYEQYF

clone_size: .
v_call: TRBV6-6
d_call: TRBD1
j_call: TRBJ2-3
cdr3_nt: TGTGCCAGCACTATTGGACAGGGGGATACGCAGTATTTT
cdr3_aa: CASTIGQGDTQYF

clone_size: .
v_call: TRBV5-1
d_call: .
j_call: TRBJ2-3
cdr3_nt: TGCGCCAGCAATCCCGAGGGGGGCGCGATCACAGATACGCAGTATTTT
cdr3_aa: CASNPEGGAITDTQYF

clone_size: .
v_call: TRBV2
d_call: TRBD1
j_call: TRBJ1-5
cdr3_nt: TGTGCCAGCAGTACTACCGGGACAGCCAATCAGCCCCAGCATTTT
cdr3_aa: CASSTTGTANQPQHF

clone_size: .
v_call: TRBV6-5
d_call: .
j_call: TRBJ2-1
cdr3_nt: TGTGCCAGCAGTTCGCTCATAGGGACGGAGCAGTTCTTC
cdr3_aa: CASSSLIGTEQFF

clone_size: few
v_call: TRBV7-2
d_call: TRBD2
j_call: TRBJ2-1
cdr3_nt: TGTGCCAGCAGCTTTAGCGGGGGGGTCTACAATGAGCAGTTCTTC
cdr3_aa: CASSFSGGVYNEQFF

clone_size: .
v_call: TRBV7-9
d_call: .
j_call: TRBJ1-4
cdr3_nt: TGTGCCAGCACCCTGGAGGCAGGAAAACTGTTTTTT
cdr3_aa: CASTLEAGKLFF

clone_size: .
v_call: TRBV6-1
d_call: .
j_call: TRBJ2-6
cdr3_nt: TGTGCCAGCTCCCAAGGGTTTTCTGGGGCCAACGTCCTGACTTTC
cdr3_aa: CASSQGFSGANVLTF

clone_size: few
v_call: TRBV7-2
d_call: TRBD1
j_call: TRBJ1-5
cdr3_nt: TGTGCCAGCAGCCGAGACTCAGGGGGCTATCAGCCCCAGCATTTT
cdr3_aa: CASSRDSGGYQPQHF